Below are 6 T cell receptor beta chains sequenced from a single sample in a study of T cell changes during pregnancy in multiple sclerosis. Measured with immunoSEQ multiplex PCR; TCRdb has only the in-frame clones, and not every one. The table includes tens of thousands of clones, roughly nine tenths detected once. Sample: CD4+ T cells from peripheral blood mononuclear cells, taken in the second trimester of pregnancy. The receptors shown here come from a female donor with multiple sclerosis, enrolled in a pregnancy study.

V usage is TRBV30 and J usage is TRBJ1-6; D is possibly TRBD1 (5 bases). The CDR3 is 16 amino acids. V lost 5 bases and J lost 6, with 20 bases in between. Germline-derived CDR1 and CDR2 are GTSNPN and SVGIG (reference sequence). For the CDR3, the DNA is TGTGCCTGGTCCCGCAGCGGGACGCAGGCTAATTCACCCCTCCACTTT. Protein: CAWSRSGTQANSPLHF.

This chain uses TRBV6-5 with TRBJ1-2, with TRBD1 matching 9 bases. Germline V CDR1 and CDR2: MNHEY, SVGAGI. This CDR3 contains 12 residues. Trimming at V came to 6 bases and at J to 4 bases, leaving 0 bases not matched to a gene. DNA of the CDR3: TGTGCCAGCAGGACAGGGGGCTATGGCTACACCTTC. Its protein is CASRTGGYGYTF.

This chain connects TRBV7-2 to TRBJ2-7; 8 bases match TRBD1. Per the germline V gene, CDR1 is SGHTA and CDR2 is FQGNSA. The CDR3 extends over 15 amino acids. J lost 7 bases, V lost 1 base, and 9 bases had no gene match. This chain's CDR3 is CASSLGTGILGEQYF. CDR3 DNA sequence: TGTGCCAGCAGCTTAGGGACAGGGATCTTAGGGGAGCAGTACTTC.

The J gene is TRBJ1-2, the V gene TRBV19, with TRBD1 matching over 7 bases. Unmatched junction bases numbered 4, after V lost 4 bases and J lost 5 bases. The CDR3 runs 13 residues. The germline gives CDR1 LNHDA, CDR2 SQIVND (reference sequence). The CDR3 DNA sequence: TGTGCCAGTAGTACAACGACAGGGTATGGCTACACCTTC. Its translation: CASSTTTGYGYTF.

This sequence joins TRBV7-9 and TRBJ2-2; tentative D call: TRBD2 (5 bases). Trimming took 7 bases from V and 1 from J, leaving 19 bases between them. CDR3 size: 17 residues. Germline CDR1 and CDR2: SEHNR and FQNEAQ (reference sequence). This CDR3 reads CASMEGLGGLNTGELFF. The CDR3 DNA reads TGTGCCAGCATGGAAGGTTTGGGCGGGCTGAACACCGGGGAGCTGTTTTTT.

This clone showed up just once. CDR3 nucleotide sequence: TGTGCCAGCGGAAGGGGGGGGAACGAAGAGACCCAGTACTTC. This gives the protein CASGRGGNEETQYF. The rearrangement links TRBV9 to TRBJ2-5; TRBD2 is a possible D gene (7 bases). In germline, CDR1 is SGDLS, CDR2 YYNGEE. The ends were cut back, 7 bases at V and 3 bases at J, with 16 bases in the middle. The CDR3 runs 14 residues.